What follows are 17 T cell receptor beta chains derived from one specimen sequenced in a study of blood T cell repertoires in COVID-19. Sequenced by immunoSEQ multiplex PCR; TCRdb stores in-frame clones only, minus some. The table records some 140,000 clones, 81% of them present only once. Source material: peripheral blood. These receptor sequences come from a woman in her fifties or sixties with active or convalescent COVID-19.

This sequence joins TRBV5-1 and TRBJ2-5; 13 positions match TRBD2. J lost 4 bases, V lost 0 bases, and 3 bases had no gene match. The length of the CDR3 is 16 residues. The germline V gene encodes CDR1 SGHRS and CDR2 YFSETQ. The CDR3 nucleotides are TGCGCCAGCAGCTTGGATGGGACTAGCGGGATAGAGACCCAGTACTTC. Translation: CASSLDGTSGIETQYF.

This clone appeared a few times. This chain connects TRBV19 to TRBJ2-1, with 8 positions matching TRBD2. V lost 3 bases and J lost 0; bases outside the gene matches: 13. Per germline, CDR1 LNHDA and CDR2 SQIVND (reference sequence). The CDR3 sequence is 19 residues long. In DNA, the CDR3 is TGTGCCAGTAGTATGGGGGGGCTAGCGGGTCTATTCTCCTACAATGAGCAGTTCTTC. Protein sequence: CASSMGGLAGLFSYNEQFF.

This clone was detected once. The chain combines TRBV6-2 or TRBV6-3 with TRBJ2-7; perhaps TRBD2 as D (6 bases). V lost 5 bases to trimming and J lost 6 bases, with 14 bases between them. This CDR3 contains 13 residues. Germline-derived CDR1 and CDR2 are MNHEY and SVGEGT. CDR3 in amino acids: CASSLGGALEQYF. The CDR3 DNA reads TGTGCCAGCAGTCTGGGGGGAGCGCTCGAGCAGTACTTC.

V gene TRBV5-4 combines with J gene TRBJ2-1; D gene unclear. CDR3 length: 13 amino acids. The germline CDR1 and CDR2 sequences are SGHNT and YYREEE (reference sequence). The V and J ends lost 0 bases and 7 bases respectively, with 8 bases between them. CDR3 DNA: TGTGCCAGCAGCTTGGAGTCACTTAATGAGCAGTTCTTC. Residues: CASSLESLNEQFF.

This clone came up a few times. V and J are TRBV19 and TRBJ1-5; D remains ambiguous. Trimming pared 5 bases from V and 8 bases from J, leaving 13 bases between. The length of the CDR3 is 13 residues. CDR1 is LNHDA and CDR2 is SQIVND in the germline V gene (reference sequence). CDR3 amino acids: CASSLGPSEPQHF. CDR3 in DNA: TGTGCCAGTAGTTTAGGTCCTTCGGAGCCCCAGCATTTT.

J is TRBJ1-1 and V is TRBV30, with D possibly being TRBD1 (5 bases). Germline loops: CDR1 GTSNPN, CDR2 SVGIG (reference sequence). V gave up 3 bases and J gave up 0 bases, with 11 bases separating them. CDR3 length: 14 amino acids. CDR3 sequence reads: CAWSSGLMNTEAFF. The CDR3 coding sequence is TGTGCCTGGAGCTCGGGACTTATGAACACTGAAGCTTTCTTT.

The table lists this clone with a few counts. The rearrangement uses TRBV20-1 and TRBJ1-3; D call uncertain. The germline V gene encodes CDR1 DFQATT and CDR2 SNEGSKA (reference sequence). The CDR3 consists of 11 residues. The germline V and J ends were trimmed by 1 base and 7 bases, with 5 bases remaining between them. The CDR3 nucleotides read TGCAGTGCTAGAGCCATTAACACCATATATTTT. Its translation: CSARAINTIYF.

The CDR3 sequence is CASSDSFDRGGGYTF. CDR3 nucleotide sequence: TGTGCCAGCAGTGACTCTTTCGACAGGGGCGGGGGCTACACCTTC. V gene TRBV6-4 combines with J gene TRBJ1-2; 8 bases line up with TRBD1. The length of the CDR3 is 15 residues. The J segment lost 8 bases and the V segment lost 0 bases, leaving 8 bases of the junction unmatched. CDR1 MRHNA and CDR2 SNTAGT come from the germline V gene.

This clone was detected only once. The CDR3 protein is CASSLRGRENEKLFF. The CDR3 coding sequence is TGTGCCAGCAGCTTAAGGGGCAGAGAGAATGAAAAACTGTTTTTT. This sequence joins TRBV7-2 and TRBJ1-4; the D gene is possibly TRBD1 (5 bases). V was cut by 2 bases and J by 5 bases, with 12 bases left in between. Germline V gives CDR1 SGHTA, CDR2 FQGNSA. The CDR3 has 15 residues.

In this sample, this clone turned up once. The V call is TRBV7-8, the J call TRBJ2-1; 8 positions agree with TRBD2. The CDR3 contains 15 residues. Germline values: CDR1 SGHVS, CDR2 FQNEAQ. After removal of 5 bases from V and 6 bases from J, the junction contained 9 bases not matched to a gene. For the CDR3, the DNA is TGTGCCAGCAGCCCGTCTGCGGGGGGAATCAATGAGCAGTTCTTC. Protein product: CASSPSAGGINEQFF.

V usage is TRBV27 and J usage is TRBJ1-1; maybe TRBD1 (6 bases). There are 13 residues in the CDR3. CDR1 is MNHEY, CDR2 SMNVEV, per germline (reference sequence). V dropped 3 bases and J dropped 7 bases, with 12 bases sitting between them. The DNA for the CDR3 is TGTGCCAGCAGTTTCAATCCGGGACATGAAGCTTTCTTT. Translated, it gives CASSFNPGHEAFF.

The CDR3 is CASSQAGQGAGYGYTF. CDR3 sequence (DNA): TGTGCCAGCAGCCAAGCGGGACAGGGGGCGGGATATGGCTACACCTTC. J is TRBJ1-2 and V is TRBV4-2; 12 bases are shared with TRBD1. The length of the CDR3 is 16 residues. Germline-derived CDR1 and CDR2 are LGHNA and YNFKEQ. Trimming removed 1 base from V and 5 bases from J; junction bases left unmatched: 5.

This rearrangement joins TRBV10-1 to TRBJ2-1; 11 bases agree with TRBD1. The CDR3 covers 15 residues. The V segment lost 4 bases and the J segment 6 bases; nucleotides outside the gene matches: 5. CDR1 and CDR2 (germline): WNHNN, SYGVQD (reference sequence). CDR3 in amino acids: CASSGGQGAFNEQFF. The DNA for the CDR3 is TGCGCCAGCAGTGGAGGACAGGGGGCTTTCAATGAGCAGTTCTTC.

The chain joins TRBV2 to TRBJ2-5; 12 positions match TRBD2. The V segment lost 5 bases and the J segment 5 bases; nucleotides outside the gene matches: 6. This CDR3 comprises 15 residues. Per the germline V gene, CDR1 is SNHLY and CDR2 is FYNNEI. CDR3 loop: CASSWTSGVGETQYF. The CDR3 DNA follows: TGTGCCAGCAGTTGGACTAGCGGGGTTGGGGAGACCCAGTACTTC. Variable domain in full (rest from reference TRBV2 and TRBJ2-5): EPEVTQTPSHQVTQMGQEVILRCVPISNHLYFYWYRQILGQKVEFLVSFYNNEISEKSEIFDDQFSVERPDGSNFTLKIRSTKLEDSAMYFCASSWTSGVGETQYFGPGTRLLVL.

The chain combines TRBV13 with TRBJ2-1; TRBD2 matches 7 bases. The CDR3 has 15 residues. Unmatched junction bases numbered 12, after V lost 7 bases and J lost 6 bases. Germline CDR1 is PRHDT and CDR2 is FYEKMQ (reference sequence). CDR3 amino acids: CASTPSRTSGNEQFF. CDR3 coding DNA: TGTGCCAGCACCCCTTCCCGGACTAGTGGCAATGAGCAGTTCTTC.

The genes are TRBV27 and TRBJ1-6; maybe TRBD1 (5 bases). This CDR3 is 15 amino acids long. Trimming left V 0 bases short and J 6 bases short, with 9 bases between. The germline CDR1 and CDR2 sequences are MNHEY and SMNVEV (reference sequence). CDR3 sequence: CASSLSAGLNSPLHF. In nucleotides, the CDR3 is TGTGCCAGCAGTTTATCGGCGGGACTTAATTCACCCCTCCACTTT.

The V and J genes are TRBV5-1 and TRBJ2-5; 15 bases fit TRBD2. V lost 7 bases to trimming and J lost 4 bases; unmatched junction nucleotides: 5. CDR1 and CDR2 from the germline V gene are SGHRS and YFSETQ. This CDR3 comprises 15 residues. This CDR3 reads CASGTSGGLLETQYF. The CDR3 coding sequence is TGCGCCAGCGGGACTAGCGGGGGGCTGTTAGAGACCCAGTACTTC.